Following are 17 T cell receptor beta chains from one sample sequenced in a study of T cell clones after liver transplantation. Clones were read by immunoSEQ multiplex PCR, and TCRdb kept only the in-frame ones, dropping some. The table has over 100,000 clones, about 81% seen once. The material was CD4+ T cells from blood, obtained before liver transplant. The receptor source for this set is a human donor who received a liver transplant.

This chain uses TRBV4-2 with TRBJ1-3; D not resolved. V dropped 0 bases and J dropped 0 bases, with 6 bases sitting between them. Germline lookup yields CDR1 LGHNA and CDR2 YNFKEQ. The CDR3 runs 15 residues. Here the CDR3 reads CASSQDGNSGNTIYF. In DNA, the CDR3 is TGTGCCAGCAGCCAAGATGGCAACTCTGGAAACACCATATATTTT.

The chain carries TRBV5-6 and TRBJ2-1; tentatively, D is TRBD1 (6 bases). Germline V CDR1 and CDR2: SGHDT, YYEEEE. The CDR3 runs to 15 residues. V was trimmed by 3 bases and J by 6 bases, leaving 16 bases between them. This CDR3 is CASSSYTGTPNEQFF. CDR3 bases: TGTGCCAGCAGCTCATACACCGGGACACCCAATGAGCAGTTCTTC.

This chain joins TRBV5-4 and TRBJ2-1; D remains ambiguous. Germline V gene data show CDR1 as SGHNT and CDR2 as YYREEE (reference sequence). V gave up 0 bases and J gave up 0 bases, with 7 bases separating them. The CDR3 sequence is 15 residues long. CDR3: CASSLDSGSYNEQFF. DNA for the CDR3: TGTGCCAGCAGCTTGGACTCAGGCTCCTACAATGAGCAGTTCTTC.

This chain links TRBV18 with TRBJ2-1, with D unclear. CDR3 size: 13 residues. With 0 bases removed from V and 10 bases from J, the gap between germline ends came to 10 bases. Germline-derived CDR1 and CDR2 are KGHSH and LQKENI. The CDR3 bases are TGTGCCAGCTCACCACCCCCACTCGGCGAGCAGTTCTTC. Its protein is CASSPPPLGEQFF.

The chain carries TRBV4-3 and TRBJ1-6; D ambiguous. V was shortened by 0 bases and J by 7 bases, with 10 bases between the two germline ends. Germline assignment: CDR1 LGHNA and CDR2 YSLEER. This CDR3 region has 15 residues. CDR3 DNA sequence: TGCGCCAGCAGCCAAGAGGCAGGAGACAATTCACCCCTCCACTTT. This translates into CASSQEAGDNSPLHF.

The chain uses TRBV18 and TRBJ2-7; 7 positions match TRBD2. V shed 4 bases and J 2 bases; nucleotides not matched to a gene: 5. Per germline, CDR1 KGHSH and CDR2 LQKENI. This CDR3 region has 14 residues. The CDR3 here is CASSLGGGPYEQYF. CDR3 sequence (DNA): TGTGCCAGCTCACTTGGGGGAGGGCCCTACGAGCAGTACTTC.

The chain carries TRBV19 and TRBJ2-5, with 7 bases that match TRBD2. The CDR3 extends over 14 amino acids. From germline, CDR1 is LNHDA and CDR2 SQIVND (reference sequence). J was trimmed by 5 bases and V by 3 bases; bases with no gene match: 6. CDR3 sequence (DNA): TGTGCCAGTAGTATCCAGGGAGGGGACGAGACCCAGTACTTC. It specifies CASSIQGGDETQYF.

This chain uses TRBV27 with TRBJ1-4; no firm D call. The length of the CDR3 is 15 residues. V was cut by 2 bases and J by 7 bases, with 14 bases left in between. The germline CDR1 and CDR2 sequences are MNHEY and SMNVEV (reference sequence). The CDR3 protein is CASSLRPSRGEKLFF. The CDR3 bases are TGTGCCAGCAGTTTAAGGCCGTCGCGGGGTGAAAAACTGTTTTTT.

The gene calls are TRBV25-1 and TRBJ1-5; the match to TRBD1 covers 9 bases. Per the germline V gene, CDR1 is MGHDK and CDR2 is SYGVNS. CDR3 length: 16 amino acids. J lost 3 bases, V lost 4 bases, and 7 bases had no gene match. The CDR3: CASSAPGTGNNQPQHF. In nucleotides, the CDR3 is TGTGCCAGCAGTGCCCCCGGGACAGGGAACAATCAGCCCCAGCATTTT.

The chain links TRBV19 to TRBJ2-6; TRBD1 aligns across 7 bases. This CDR3 region has 19 residues. V lost 6 bases and J lost 0; bases outside the gene matches: 14. Germline CDR1 reads LNHDA; CDR2 reads SQIVND (reference sequence). In DNA form, the CDR3 reads TGTGCCAGTAGCGCTTTATGGAGACAGGGCCTCTCTGGGGCCAACGTCCTGACTTTC. Protein sequence: CASSALWRQGLSGANVLTF. Filled out from reference TRBV19 and TRBJ2-6, the complete variable domain reads DGGITQSPKYLFRKEGQNVTLSCEQNLNHDAMYWYRQDPGQGLRLIYYSQIVNDFQKGDIAEGYSVSREKKESFPLTVTSAQKNPTAFYLCASSALWRQGLSGANVLTFGAGSRLTVL.

V and J are TRBV6-5 and TRBJ2-7; 9 bases are shared with TRBD1. The length of the CDR3 is 14 residues. Germline-derived CDR1 and CDR2 are MNHEY and SVGAGI. The ends lost 5 bases at V and 5 bases at J; junction bases unmatched: 7. The CDR3 reads CASSRRDREDEQYF. The CDR3 bases are TGTGCCAGCAGTCGCCGGGACAGGGAGGACGAGCAGTACTTC.

The chain couples TRBV7-2 to TRBJ2-7; 9 bases are shared with TRBD1. The germline CDR1 and CDR2 sequences are SGHTA and FQGNSA. This CDR3 is built from 13 residues. The V segment lost 4 bases and the J segment 6 bases; nucleotides outside the gene matches: 4. The CDR3 region is CASSSRTGAEQYF. The CDR3 DNA sequence: TGTGCCAGCAGCTCACGGACAGGGGCCGAGCAGTACTTC.

The count of this clone is one. The chain employs TRBV11-3 and TRBJ2-3; D perhaps matches TRBD1 (7 bases). The V end lost 0 bases, the J end lost 2 bases, and 12 bases lay between the germline ends. Per the germline V gene, CDR1 is SGHNT and CDR2 is YENEEA. The CDR3 runs 16 residues. Written as DNA, the CDR3 is TGTGCCAGCAGCTTAGAAGGAGGGGGCTCCACAGATACGCAGTATTTT. Protein product: CASSLEGGGSTDTQYF.

J is TRBJ2-1 and V is TRBV5-4, with 11 bases matching TRBD2. The CDR3 spans 15 residues. After removal of 3 bases from V and 6 bases from J, the junction contained 5 bases not matched to a gene. Germline V gene sequence: CDR1 SGHNT, CDR2 YYREEE (reference sequence). CDR3 amino acids: CASSSPSGGLNEQFF. CDR3 in DNA: TGTGCCAGCAGCTCTCCTAGCGGGGGGCTCAATGAGCAGTTCTTC.

The V and J genes are TRBV5-1 and TRBJ1-1, with D uncertain. The CDR3 is 15 residues long. Germline assignment: CDR1 SGHRS and CDR2 YFSETQ. Trimming left V 4 bases short and J 5 bases short, with 18 bases between. CDR3 amino acids: CASSPASSGGTEAFF. Here the CDR3 DNA reads TGCGCCAGCAGCCCAGCCTCGTCAGGAGGGACTGAAGCTTTCTTT.

The chain carries TRBV14 and TRBJ1-4, with D hard to call. V gave up 1 base and J gave up 3 bases, with 9 bases separating them. In germline, CDR1 is SGHDN, CDR2 FVKESK. There are 15 residues in the CDR3. CDR3 DNA: TGTGCCAGCAGCCAAGCATCCGGGGCTAATGAAAAACTGTTTTTT. This sequence encodes CASSQASGANEKLFF.

The genes are TRBV4-3 and TRBJ1-6; possibly TRBD1 for D (5 bases). V dropped 0 bases and J dropped 6 bases, with 12 bases sitting between them. The CDR3 has 16 residues. Germline CDR1 LGHNA, CDR2 YSLEER. For the CDR3, the DNA is TGCGCCAGCAGCCAAGAGCCGGGACTAGGTAATTCACCCCTCCACTTT. It yields the protein CASSQEPGLGNSPLHF.